The clone carrying this T cell receptor (beta chain) appeared a single time. Its specificity is not known. Primers: 60 Vbeta forward and 13 Jbeta reverse. Assay used: immunoSEQ multiplex PCR; TCRdb lists only in-frame clones, some missing. This table has approximately 130,000 clones, more than 80% appearing once. The entry originates in a study of cytomegalovirus exposure and HLA in healthy donors. Study-wide points: Later on, an analysis found that several of the most significant clusters appeared to be linked to common viral pathogens, which included parvovirus B19. A later analysis reportedly found that, within productive TCRs, an Asian-associated ancestry cluster had fewer N-insertions than the mean observed across the approximately 660 donors. It was confirmed in vitro that a few of the CMV-associated chains were specific for CMV antigens. Only CMV serostatus was available as immune exposure information.

After removal of 3 bases from V and 7 bases from J, the junction contained 5 bases not matched to a gene. CDR1 SQVTM and CDR2 ANQGSEA come from the germline V gene. There are 13 residues in the CDR3. The chain is built from TRBV29-1 and TRBJ2-2; 7 positions match TRBD1. The TCR sequence derives from a woman aged 25 to 39 in good health and CMV-seropositive. The specimen sequenced was PBMCs. The CDR3 region is CSVERGRHGELFF. As DNA, the CDR3 is TGCAGCGTTGAGAGGGGGCGCCACGGGGAGCTGTTTTTT.